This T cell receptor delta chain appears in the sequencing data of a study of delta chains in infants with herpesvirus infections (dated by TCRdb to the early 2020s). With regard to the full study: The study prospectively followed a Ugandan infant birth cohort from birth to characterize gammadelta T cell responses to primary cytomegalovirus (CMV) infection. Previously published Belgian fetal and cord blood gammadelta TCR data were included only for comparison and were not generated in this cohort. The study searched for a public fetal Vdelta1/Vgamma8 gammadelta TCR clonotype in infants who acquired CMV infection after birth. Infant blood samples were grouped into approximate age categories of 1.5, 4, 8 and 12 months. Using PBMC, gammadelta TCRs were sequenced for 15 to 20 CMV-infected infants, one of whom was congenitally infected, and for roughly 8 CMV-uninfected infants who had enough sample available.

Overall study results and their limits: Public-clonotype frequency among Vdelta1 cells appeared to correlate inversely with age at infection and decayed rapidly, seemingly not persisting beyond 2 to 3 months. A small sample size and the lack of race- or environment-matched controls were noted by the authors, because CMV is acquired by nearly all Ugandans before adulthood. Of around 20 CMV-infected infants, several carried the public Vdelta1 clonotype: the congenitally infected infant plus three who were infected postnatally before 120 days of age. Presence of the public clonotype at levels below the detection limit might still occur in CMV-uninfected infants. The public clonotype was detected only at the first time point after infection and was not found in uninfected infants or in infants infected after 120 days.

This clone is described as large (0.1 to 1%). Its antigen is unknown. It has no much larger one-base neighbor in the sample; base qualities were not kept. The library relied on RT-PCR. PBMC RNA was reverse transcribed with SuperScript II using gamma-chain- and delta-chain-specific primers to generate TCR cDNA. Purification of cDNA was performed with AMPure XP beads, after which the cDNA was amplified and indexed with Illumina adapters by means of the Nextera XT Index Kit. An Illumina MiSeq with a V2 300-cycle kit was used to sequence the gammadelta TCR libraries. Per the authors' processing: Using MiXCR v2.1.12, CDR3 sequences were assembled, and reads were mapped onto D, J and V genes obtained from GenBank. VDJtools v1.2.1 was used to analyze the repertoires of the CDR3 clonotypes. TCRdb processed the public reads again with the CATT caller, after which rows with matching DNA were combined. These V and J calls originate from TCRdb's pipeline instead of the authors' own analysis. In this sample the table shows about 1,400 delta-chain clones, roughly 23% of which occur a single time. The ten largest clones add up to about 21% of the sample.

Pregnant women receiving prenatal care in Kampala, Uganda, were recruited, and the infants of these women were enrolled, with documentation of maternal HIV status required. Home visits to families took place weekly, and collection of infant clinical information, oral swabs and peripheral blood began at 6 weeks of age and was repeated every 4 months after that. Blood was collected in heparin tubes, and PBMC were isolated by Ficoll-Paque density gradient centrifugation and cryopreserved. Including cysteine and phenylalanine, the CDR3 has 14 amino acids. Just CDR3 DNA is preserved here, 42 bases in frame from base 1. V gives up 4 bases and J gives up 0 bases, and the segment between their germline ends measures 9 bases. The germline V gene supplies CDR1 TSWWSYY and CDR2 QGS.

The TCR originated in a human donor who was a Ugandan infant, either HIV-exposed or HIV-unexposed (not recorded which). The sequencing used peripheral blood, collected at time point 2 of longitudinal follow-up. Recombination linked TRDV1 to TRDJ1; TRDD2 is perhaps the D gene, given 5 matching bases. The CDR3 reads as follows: CALGGHSYTDKLIF. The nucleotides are TGTGCTCTTGGGGGACATTCCTACACCGATAAACTCATCTTT.